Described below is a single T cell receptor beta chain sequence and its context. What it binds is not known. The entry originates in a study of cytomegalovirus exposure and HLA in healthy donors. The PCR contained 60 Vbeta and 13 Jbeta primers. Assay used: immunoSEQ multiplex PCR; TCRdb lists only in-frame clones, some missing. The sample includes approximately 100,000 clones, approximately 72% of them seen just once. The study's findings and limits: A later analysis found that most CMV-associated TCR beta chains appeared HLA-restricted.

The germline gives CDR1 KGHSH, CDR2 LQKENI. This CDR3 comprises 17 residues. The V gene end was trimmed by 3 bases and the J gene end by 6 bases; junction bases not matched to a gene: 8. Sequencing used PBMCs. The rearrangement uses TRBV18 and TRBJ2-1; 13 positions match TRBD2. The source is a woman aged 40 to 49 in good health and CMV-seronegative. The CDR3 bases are TGTGCCAGCTCACCGAGGACTAGCGGGGGCGCCCCCAATGAGCAGTTCTTC. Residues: CASSPRTSGGAPNEQFF.